This TCR beta chain emerged from a study of HIV-infected patients and healthy controls. Germline V gene sequence: CDR1 LGHDT, CDR2 YNNKEL (reference sequence). The CDR3 sequence is 14 residues long. J gave up 7 bases and V 4 bases, and 7 bases lay outside the gene matches. Alpha and beta constant-region primers primed reverse transcription of around 0.5 ug RNA. Alpha and beta chain libraries were made separately by chain-specific third strand synthesis with multiplexing indices. TCRdb reanalysed the 5' RACE reads using MiXCR and keeps one entry per CDR3 protein. The repertoire holds 19,000 or so distinct CDR3 sequences, about 9.4% seen once, with about 6.7% in the top ten. All unsorted peripheral T cells were captured because whole blood was used without fractionation. Many counts were recorded for this clonotype.

The material sequenced was blood. The source is an adult in good health. This chain connects TRBV3-1 to TRBJ1-1; 9 bases map to TRBD1. The CDR3 reads CASSRGQGKVEAFF. The CDR3 DNA sequence: TGTGCCAGCAGCCGCGGACAGGGGAAAGTTGAAGCTTTCTTT.